These 26 T cell receptor beta chains were sequenced from one sample in a study of T cells after yellow fever vaccination. MiXCR was run by TCRdb on the 5' RACE reads, yielding one entry per CDR3 protein. The table includes about 350,000 distinct CDR3 sequences, about 8.3% detected once. Specimen: PBMCs, collected more than 35 days after the first yellow fever vaccination. Receptors originate from a man aged 18 to 35 who received the YFV17D yellow fever vaccine.

Only a few counts were recorded for this clonotype. CDR3 in amino acids: CARPNTGELFF. The DNA of the CDR3 is TGTGCCAGACCTAACACCGGGGAGCTGTTTTTT. The J gene is TRBJ2-2, the V gene TRBV19; D remains unclear. Trimming removed 9 bases at V and 2 bases at J, with 4 bases between. CDR1 is LNHDA, CDR2 SQIVND, per germline (reference sequence). This CDR3 has 11 amino acids.

This sequence joins TRBV15 and TRBJ2-3; 10 bases fit TRBD2. With 2 bases clipped from V and 2 bases from J, the junction kept 1 base outside the gene matches. The V gene's germline CDR1 is LNHNV and CDR2 YYDKDF (reference sequence). The CDR3 contains 15 residues. The CDR3 loop is CATSRLAGVTDTQYF. CDR3 nucleotide sequence: TGTGCCACCAGCAGACTAGCGGGGGTCACAGATACGCAGTATTTT. Looking up the rest from reference TRBV15 and TRBJ2-3 gives the full variable domain: DAMVIQNPRYQVTQFGKPVTLSCSQTLNHNVMYWYQQKSSQAPKLLFHYYDKDFNNEADTPDNFQSRRPNTSFCFLDIRSPGLGDTAMYLCATSRLAGVTDTQYFGPGTRLTVL.

The table lists this clonotype with many counts. The chain has TRBV7-2 and TRBJ2-5, with 10 positions matching TRBD1. This CDR3 has 13 amino acids. CDR1 and CDR2 from the germline V gene are SGHTA and FQGNSA. Trimming at V came to 4 bases and at J to 5 bases, leaving 1 base not matched to a gene. The DNA for the CDR3 is TGTGCCAGCAGCTCGGGACAGGGGGAGACCCAGTACTTC. Amino acid sequence: CASSSGQGETQYF.

The chain links TRBV5-4 to TRBJ1-2; the D is unclear. Trimming pared 3 bases from V and 3 bases from J, leaving 12 bases between. The germline CDR1 and CDR2 sequences are SGHNT and YYREEE (reference sequence). This CDR3 spans 14 amino acids. CDR3 nucleotides: TGTGCCAGCAGCTCCTCAGGCCGGGACTATGGCTACACCTTC. Its translation is CASSSSGRDYGYTF.

This clonotype was seen many times. This chain connects TRBV10-3 to TRBJ2-2; 9 bases match TRBD1. V was clipped by 0 bases and J by 2 bases; unmatched bases: 4. This CDR3 comprises 17 residues. The germline CDR1 and CDR2 sequences are ENHRY and SYGVKD. CDR3 DNA: TGTGCCATCAGTGAGTCGATGGGACAGGGAAACACCGGGGAGCTGTTTTTT. It translates to CAISESMGQGNTGELFF.

This chain uses TRBV6-2 or TRBV6-3 with TRBJ2-5; D unresolved. The V and J ends lost 4 bases and 4 bases respectively, with 10 bases between them. This CDR3 has 13 residues. Germline V gene data show CDR1 as MNHEY and CDR2 as SVGEGT. The DNA for the CDR3 is TGTGCCAGCAGTTTAATCGGTCGAGAGACCCAGTACTTC. It translates to CASSLIGRETQYF.

The sample holds many counts of this clonotype. This chain uses TRBV25-1 with TRBJ1-2, with D perhaps matching TRBD1 (5 bases). This CDR3 comprises 11 residues. Germline V gene lookup returns CDR1 MGHDK and CDR2 SYGVNS. V lost 8 bases and J lost 4, with 8 bases in between. DNA of the CDR3: TGTGCCAGCGGAACAGGCTATGGCTACACCTTC. It is translated as CASGTGYGYTF.

On this clonotype itself: Here the CDR3 omits its conserved ending phenylalanine or tryptophan, so a read error is the likely source. It is unclear where the CDR3 begins or ends on the DNA, so no DNA is shown, and the CDR3 is as TCRdb lists it. The chain links TRBV27 to TRBJ2-1; the table gives TRBD1 as D, unverified against the DNA. CDR1 and CDR2 from the germline V gene are MNHEY and SMNVEV (reference sequence). Ends included, the CDR3 has 10 residues. This CDR3 reads CASPHLGQLS.

This clonotype has just a few counts. The chain links TRBV10-3 to TRBJ1-1; perhaps TRBD1 as D (6 bases). Trimming left V 11 bases short and J 5 bases short, with 15 bases between. This CDR3 contains 12 residues. Germline V CDR1 and CDR2: ENHRY, SYGVKD. CDR3 bases: TGTGCCGCCGCAGGGGTTTCGACTGAAGCTTTCTTT. It specifies CAAAGVSTEAFF.

The table lists this clonotype with many counts. Written as DNA, the CDR3 is TGTGCCAGCAGCCACAAACCAGGGGTACTTAATGAAAAACTGTTTTTT. Translating gives CASSHKPGVLNEKLFF. This rearrangement joins TRBV7-2 to TRBJ1-4; a weak D match, TRBD1 (6 bases). Germline V gives CDR1 SGHTA, CDR2 FQGNSA. V was cut by 5 bases and J by 4 bases, with 17 bases left in between. The CDR3 spans 16 residues.

This rearrangement joins TRBV4-1 to TRBJ2-3; no clear D gene. This CDR3 region has 15 residues. The V end lost 0 bases, the J end lost 5 bases, and 12 bases lay between the germline ends. Looked up from germline, CDR1 is MGHRA and CDR2 is YSYEKL. For the CDR3, the DNA is TGCGCCAGCAGCCAAGAACAACAAACGGTAGATACGCAGTATTTT. Its protein product is CASSQEQQTVDTQYF.

The V and J genes are TRBV27 and TRBJ1-1; TRBD1 is a possible D gene (5 bases). This CDR3 is built from 14 residues. Looked up from germline, CDR1 is MNHEY and CDR2 is SMNVEV (reference sequence). V was trimmed by 7 bases and J by 1 base, leaving 13 bases between them. The CDR3 reads CASNWGGGNTEAFF. The CDR3 bases are TGTGCCAGCAATTGGGGCGGCGGGAACACTGAAGCTTTCTTT.

This clonotype was seen only a few times. The rearrangement links TRBV12-3 or TRBV12-4 to TRBJ2-7; the D is unclear. V gave up 5 bases and J gave up 0 bases, with 17 bases separating them. CDR3 length equals 16 residues. The CDR3 sequence is CASSPRAVPNSYEQYF. CDR3 coding DNA: TGTGCCAGCAGTCCCCGGGCGGTTCCGAACTCCTACGAGCAGTACTTC.

In its sample, this clonotype was seen a few times. V and J are TRBV2 and TRBJ1-1; tentative D call: TRBD1 (6 bases). This CDR3 region has 15 residues. Trimming pared 6 bases from V and 0 bases from J, leaving 14 bases between. The germline gives CDR1 SNHLY, CDR2 FYNNEI. The CDR3 sequence is CASRAGTQMNTEAFF. The CDR3 DNA sequence: TGTGCCAGCAGGGCCGGGACACAAATGAACACTGAAGCTTTCTTT.

This clonotype was counted only a few times. This chain connects TRBV29-1 to TRBJ2-2; D gene uncertain. The CDR3 has 11 amino acids. V lost 4 bases and J lost 7, with 7 bases in between. Germline CDR1 and CDR2: SQVTM and ANQGSEA. The CDR3 here is CSVAKVGELFF. Here the CDR3 DNA reads TGCAGCGTTGCCAAAGTCGGGGAGCTGTTTTTT.

The rearrangement joins TRBV12-3 or TRBV12-4 to TRBJ1-1; D gene unclear. The CDR3 has 13 amino acids. Trimming stripped 1 base from V and 7 bases from J, with 10 bases between. This chain's CDR3 is CASSLGAEYEAFF. For the CDR3, the DNA is TGTGCCAGCAGTTTAGGGGCGGAATATGAAGCTTTCTTT.

V gene TRBV20-1 combines with J gene TRBJ1-5; D remains unclear. Germline V lookup: CDR1 DFQATT, CDR2 SNEGSKA (reference sequence). V lost 3 bases and J lost 1, with 10 bases in between. The CDR3 extends over 14 amino acids. CDR3 region: CSARHVSSNQPQHF. The CDR3 DNA is TGCAGTGCTAGGCATGTCTCCAGCAATCAGCCCCAGCATTTT.

In its sample, this clonotype was seen a few times. The chain recombines TRBV19 with TRBJ1-6; the match to TRBD1 covers 8 bases. This CDR3 region has 14 residues. CDR1 is LNHDA, CDR2 SQIVND, per germline (reference sequence). V gave up 6 bases and J gave up 7 bases; unmatched junction bases: 5. This CDR3 reads CASSAGQVNSPLHF. The CDR3 nucleotides read TGTGCCAGTAGCGCGGGACAGGTCAATTCACCCCTCCACTTT. Full variable domain (missing parts from reference TRBV19 and TRBJ1-6): DGGITQSPKYLFRKEGQNVTLSCEQNLNHDAMYWYRQDPGQGLRLIYYSQIVNDFQKGDIAEGYSVSREKKESFPLTVTSAQKNPTAFYLCASSAGQVNSPLHFGNGTRLTVT.

This clonotype came up many times. This chain connects TRBV5-5 to TRBJ2-3; a weak D match, TRBD1 (5 bases). From germline, CDR1 is SGHKS and CDR2 YYEKEE (reference sequence). V lost 5 bases, J lost 4 bases, and 14 bases lay in between. The CDR3 extends over 14 amino acids. CDR3 nucleotides: TGTGCCAGCAGTCGACGAGTGGGGCCAGATACGCAGTATTTT. It specifies CASSRRVGPDTQYF.

This clonotype was seen more than once but under ten times. The rearrangement uses TRBV20-1 and TRBJ1-3; TRBD1 agrees at 9 bases. After removal of 1 base from V and 1 base from J, the junction contained 2 bases not matched to a gene. The CDR3 extends over 15 amino acids. Looked up from germline, CDR1 is DFQATT and CDR2 is SNEGSKA (reference sequence). The CDR3, as DNA: TGCAGTGCTAGAGTCGGGACAGGGTCTGGAAACACCATATATTTT. Translating gives CSARVGTGSGNTIYF.

Regarding this clonotype: This could be a read error, since a much larger clone is one nucleotide away. This chain joins TRBV6-5 and TRBJ2-2; weak D call: TRBD2 (6 bases). CDR1 is MNHEY, CDR2 SVGAGI, per germline. Trimming cost V 2 bases and J 5 bases, with 6 bases left between them. CDR3 length: 13 amino acids. CDR3: CASSYRGTGELFF. For the CDR3, the DNA is TGTGCCAGCAGTTACCGGGGGACCGGGGAGCTGTTTTTT.

This clonotype was found a few times. The J gene is TRBJ1-1, the V gene TRBV7-2, with D uncertain. V was cut by 2 bases and J by 3 bases, with 10 bases left in between. The CDR3 totals 14 residues. CDR1 SGHTA and CDR2 FQGNSA come from the germline V gene. The CDR3 nucleotides are TGTGCCAGCAGCTTAATCCATAGGGACACTGAAGCTTTCTTT. It encodes CASSLIHRDTEAFF.

The gene calls are TRBV6-1 and TRBJ1-1, with 8 positions matching TRBD1. The CDR3 loop spans 18 amino acids. The J segment lost 0 bases and the V segment lost 2 bases, leaving 11 bases of the junction unmatched. The germline CDR1 and CDR2 sequences are MNHNS and SASEGT. DNA of the CDR3: TGTGCCAGCAGTGAAAGCGGGGGCAGGGGGCACATGAACACTGAAGCTTTCTTT. The encoded protein is CASSESGGRGHMNTEAFF.

The V and J genes are TRBV7-8 and TRBJ2-7; 9 bases are a match to TRBD2. The CDR3 sequence is 17 residues long. J lost 2 bases, V lost 1 base, and 9 bases had no gene match. Germline V gives CDR1 SGHVS, CDR2 FQNEAQ. The CDR3 DNA reads as TGTGCCAGCAGCTTAGAAGGGTATAGCGGGGGAACCTACGAGCAGTACGTC. It translates to CASSLEGYSGGTYEQYV.

This clonotype showed up just a few times. V gene TRBV15 combines with J gene TRBJ1-5; D unclear. Looked up from germline, CDR1 is LNHNV and CDR2 is YYDKDF (reference sequence). Deletions cut 3 bases from V and 0 bases from J, with 6 bases between. The CDR3 has 14 residues. In nucleotides, the CDR3 is TGTGCCACCAGCAGGTACGGTAGCAATCAGCCCCAGCATTTT. Amino acid sequence: CATSRYGSNQPQHF.

Only a few counts were recorded for this clonotype. V is TRBV24-1 and J is TRBJ2-6; TRBD1 might be the D (7 bases). The CDR3 has 16 amino acids. Germline V gene data show CDR1 as KGHDR and CDR2 as SFDVKD. V lost 9 bases and J lost 0, with 14 bases in between. This CDR3 reads CATSRGQISGANVLTF. In DNA, the CDR3 is TGTGCCACCTCGCGGGGACAGATCTCTGGGGCCAACGTCCTGACTTTC.